This passage covers 14 T cell receptor beta chains from one sample sequenced in a study of T-cell memory formation after mild COVID-19. Each CDR3 protein gets one entry after TCRdb re-called the 5' RACE reads with MiXCR. The sample yields approximately 100,000 distinct CDR3 sequences, 25% seen once. Sequencing was done on a sample of PBMCs or a T cell subset sorted from them (not recorded which). Receptors originate from a man between 18 and 35 years old who had mild COVID-19 (a few samples of this study predate the infection). Cell type and time point are not known.

CDR3 region: CSVEWGRTDTQYF. Written as DNA, the CDR3 is TGCAGCGTTGAATGGGGACGCACAGATACGCAGTATTTT. The rearrangement joins TRBV29-1 to TRBJ2-3; the D call may be TRBD1 or TRBD2 (5 bases each). This CDR3 spans 13 amino acids. Germline V gene data show CDR1 as SQVTM and CDR2 as ANQGSEA. With 2 bases removed from V and 1 base from J, the gap between germline ends came to 7 bases.

This clonotype was picked up a small number of times. The chain uses TRBV9 and TRBJ2-7; D tentatively fits TRBD1 or TRBD2 (5 bases each). Trimming pared 2 bases from V and 3 bases from J, leaving 15 bases between. Per the germline V gene, CDR1 is SGDLS and CDR2 is YYNGEE. The CDR3 has 15 residues. DNA for the CDR3: TGTGCCAGCAGCGTCCGGGACGGCAATTTCTACGAGCAGTACTTC. Its translation: CASSVRDGNFYEQYF. Based on the CDR3 plus reference TRBV9 and TRBJ2-7, the full variable domain is DSGVTQTPKHLITATGQRVTLRCSPRSGDLSVYWYQQSLDQGLQFLIQYYNGEERAKGNILERFSAQQFPDLHSELNLSSLELGDSALYFCASSVRDGNFYEQYFGPGTRLTVT.

The chain employs TRBV9 and TRBJ2-2, with 8 positions matching TRBD1. The ends lost 1 base at V and 3 bases at J; junction bases unmatched: 5. This CDR3 region has 16 residues. Germline V lookup: CDR1 SGDLS, CDR2 YYNGEE. The CDR3 sequence is CASSVQGAGDTGELFF. CDR3 DNA sequence: TGTGCCAGCAGCGTACAGGGGGCTGGGGACACCGGGGAGCTGTTTTTT.

The rearrangement uses TRBV6-2 or TRBV6-3 and TRBJ2-1; 7 bases are a match to TRBD1. The V gene end was trimmed by 4 bases and the J gene end by 4 bases; junction bases not matched to a gene: 4. CDR3 length: 14 residues. The germline gives CDR1 MNHEY, CDR2 SVGEGT. The CDR3 bases are TGTGCCAGCAGTTTCCGGACAGGTTACAATGAGCAGTTCTTC. Translated, it gives CASSFRTGYNEQFF.

The chain has TRBV20-1 and TRBJ2-5; D not resolved. Looked up from germline, CDR1 is DFQATT and CDR2 is SNEGSKA (reference sequence). This CDR3 is 13 amino acids long. Trimming took 5 bases from V and 2 from J, leaving 12 bases between them. The CDR3 region is CSALGPDQETQYF. CDR3 nucleotides: TGCAGTGCTCTAGGACCAGATCAAGAGACCCAGTACTTC.

This clonotype was observed a handful of times. The V call is TRBV7-9, the J call TRBJ2-7; D is uncertain. CDR1 is SEHNR and CDR2 is FQNEAQ in the germline V gene (reference sequence). This CDR3 contains 16 residues. With 6 bases removed from V and 0 bases from J, the gap between germline ends came to 18 bases. Here the CDR3 reads CASSSFMAQRSYEQYF. CDR3 DNA sequence: TGTGCCAGCAGTTCATTCATGGCCCAGCGCTCCTACGAGCAGTACTTC.

The rearrangement joins TRBV7-6 to TRBJ2-1; D is unresolved. The CDR3 consists of 15 residues. The germline V and J ends were trimmed by 1 base and 4 bases, with 11 bases remaining between them. The germline gives CDR1 SGHVS, CDR2 FNYEAQ. DNA for the CDR3: TGTGCCAGCAGCTTAGATGGTGGCGGTTACAATGAGCAGTTCTTC. Translating gives CASSLDGGGYNEQFF.

CDR3 DNA: TGCGCCAGCAGTCCAGGGCGGGGCAATCAGCCCCAGCATTTT. Amino acids: CASSPGRGNQPQHF. The rearrangement links TRBV5-1 to TRBJ1-5; D is possibly TRBD1 (5 bases). V was clipped by 5 bases and J by 2 bases, with 11 bases between them. This CDR3 is built from 14 residues. The germline V gene encodes CDR1 SGHRS and CDR2 YFSETQ.

This clonotype was observed a few times. The gene calls are TRBV7-9 and TRBJ2-7, with D perhaps matching TRBD1 (6 bases). V was pared by 4 bases and J by 4 bases, with 11 bases between. Germline CDR1 and CDR2: SEHNR and FQNEAQ (reference sequence). The CDR3 covers 13 residues. The CDR3 loop is CASSWTVTYEQYF. The CDR3 DNA reads TGTGCCAGCAGCTGGACAGTAACTTACGAGCAGTACTTC.

This clonotype was counted only a few times. The chain couples TRBV7-3 to TRBJ1-6, with TRBD1 identical over 8 bases. The CDR3 is 14 residues long. The germline gives CDR1 SGHTA, CDR2 FQGTGA. J was trimmed by 10 bases and V by 5 bases; bases with no gene match: 7. This CDR3 reads CASSATGGNSPLHF. CDR3 sequence (DNA): TGTGCCAGCAGCGCAACAGGGGGTAACTCACCCCTCCACTTT.

Only a few counts were recorded for this clonotype. The chain is built from TRBV4-2 and TRBJ2-7; perhaps D is TRBD1 or TRBD2 (5 bases each). This CDR3 has 15 amino acids. CDR1 is LGHNA and CDR2 is YNFKEQ in the germline V gene. Trimming removed 3 bases from V and 3 bases from J, with 15 bases in between. CDR3 protein: CASSQGTGPFYEQYF. The CDR3 coding sequence is TGTGCCAGCAGCCAGGGGACGGGGCCTTTCTACGAGCAGTACTTC.

V usage is TRBV24-1 and J usage is TRBJ2-3; possible D gene TRBD1, 6 bases. The V gene lost 5 bases and the J gene lost 4 bases, with 9 bases spanning the gap. The germline CDR1 and CDR2 sequences are KGHDR and SFDVKD. The CDR3 runs 13 residues. The CDR3 region is CATSGGQADTQYF. For the CDR3, the DNA is TGTGCCACCAGTGGGGGGCAGGCAGATACGCAGTATTTT.

A few counts support this clonotype. V gene TRBV15 combines with J gene TRBJ2-5, with 8 bases lining up with TRBD1. The germline V gene has CDR1 LNHNV and CDR2 YYDKDF (reference sequence). The CDR3 runs to 16 residues. Trimming removed 4 bases from V and 1 base from J; junction bases left unmatched: 8. DNA of the CDR3: TGTGCCACCAGCAAGTGGGCAGGGGGCCTCCAAGAGACCCAGTACTTC. Translation gives CATSKWAGGLQETQYF.

The table lists this clonotype with a count of one. Compared with germline, one end of the junction differs, possibly owing to a read error. The V and J genes are TRBV12-3 or TRBV12-4 and TRBJ1-1; 7 nucleotides match TRBD1. The CDR3 is 13 residues long. The CDR3 DNA is TGTGCCAGCAGTCCGGGACAGCTCACTGAAACTTTCTTT. The encoded protein is CASSPGQLTETFF.